The 13 T cell receptor beta chains below come from one sample, sequenced in a study of cytomegalovirus exposure and HLA in healthy donors (dated by TCRdb to 2016 to 2017). The library relied on the immunoSEQ multiplex PCR assay. The multiplex PCR relied on a mix of 60 forward primers for TCR Vbeta segments and 13 reverse primers for TCR Jbeta segments. TCRdb re-hosts the immuneACCESS table, in-frame sequences only. Its copies lack some clones; in the studies checked, an unresolved V gene accounts for under half of them, and the cause for the rest is not known. The sample table records roughly 87,000 clones; roughly 83% of these occur just once. The ten biggest clones cover roughly 15% of the sample. The sample consisted of PBMCs. Receptor source: a woman in her forties in good health and CMV-seropositive.

The chain carries TRBV28 and TRBJ2-2; D might be TRBD1 (5 bases). From germline, CDR1 is MDHEN and CDR2 SYDVKM. V lost 4 bases to trimming and J lost 1 base, with 7 bases between them. The length of the CDR3 is 14 residues. The CDR3 coding sequence is TGTGCCAGCAGTTCTACAGGGAACACCGGGGAGCTGTTTTTT. This translates into CASSSTGNTGELFF.

The chain recombines TRBV7-3 with TRBJ1-6; D remains unclear. The CDR3 has 13 amino acids. V was clipped by 3 bases and J by 7 bases, with 7 bases between them. Per germline, CDR1 SGHTA and CDR2 FQGTGA. In DNA, the CDR3 is TGTGCCAGCAGCTTGGAGATGAATTCACCCCTCCACTTT. Its translation: CASSLEMNSPLHF.

The sample holds one count of this clone. The chain is built from TRBV11-2 and TRBJ2-1, with a tentative D call TRBD2 (6 bases). Germline-derived CDR1 and CDR2 are SGHAT and FQNNGV. Deletions cut 6 bases from V and 8 bases from J, with 20 bases between. This CDR3 has 15 amino acids. The chain's CDR3 is CASRYDRGGGDEQFF. For the CDR3, the DNA is TGTGCCAGCAGATATGATCGAGGCGGAGGGGATGAGCAGTTCTTC.

CDR3: CASSIWGPANNEQFF. In DNA form, the CDR3 reads TGTGCCAGTAGTATATGGGGGCCCGCGAACAATGAGCAGTTCTTC. The V call is TRBV19, the J call TRBJ2-1; tentative D call: TRBD1 (6 bases). There are 15 residues in the CDR3. The V gene lost 2 bases and the J gene lost 5 bases, with 13 bases spanning the gap. Germline values: CDR1 LNHDA, CDR2 SQIVND (reference sequence).

The chain employs TRBV5-6 and TRBJ1-6; possible D gene TRBD1, 5 bases. V lost 5 bases, J lost 10 bases, and 19 bases lay in between. The germline V gene has CDR1 SGHDT and CDR2 YYEEEE. The CDR3 totals 15 residues. For the CDR3, the DNA is TGTGCCAGCAGTTTTGGACCGGGTGGGGGGTCACCCCTCCACTTT. It specifies CASSFGPGGGSPLHF.

The V gene is TRBV7-2, the J gene TRBJ1-2; TRBD1 aligns across 7 bases. Looked up from germline, CDR1 is SGHTA and CDR2 is FQGNSA. V lost 5 bases and J lost 7; bases outside the gene matches: 16. The CDR3 spans 16 residues. CDR3: CASSPDRTLLGSGYTF. The CDR3 nucleotides read TGTGCCAGCAGCCCGGACAGGACCCTCTTGGGCTCTGGCTACACCTTC.

The rearrangement links TRBV4-1 to TRBJ2-1, with 11 nucleotides matching TRBD2. Germline values: CDR1 MGHRA, CDR2 YSYEKL. V shed 3 bases and J 5 bases; nucleotides not matched to a gene: 6. The CDR3 consists of 16 residues. The CDR3, as DNA: TGCGCCAGCAGCCAGGGACTAGCGGAAGATGACAATGAGCAGTTCTTC. It specifies CASSQGLAEDDNEQFF.

The chain links TRBV7-2 to TRBJ2-7; 11 nucleotides align to TRBD2. Trimming at V came to 4 bases and at J to 0 bases, leaving 5 bases not matched to a gene. The CDR3 loop spans 16 amino acids. The germline gives CDR1 SGHTA, CDR2 FQGNSA. The CDR3 DNA sequence: TGTGCCAGCAGCTCCTCCGGGACTAGCGGCTCCTACGAGCAGTACTTC. It encodes CASSSSGTSGSYEQYF. Together with reference TRBV7-2 and TRBJ2-7, the CDR3 gives the full variable domain: GAGVSQSPSNKVTEKGKDVELRCDPISGHTALYWYRQSLGQGLEFLIYFQGNSAPDKSGLPSDRFSAERTGGSVSTLTIQRTQQEDSAVYLCASSSSGTSGSYEQYFGPGTRLTVT.

The chain has TRBV27 and TRBJ2-7; the D gene is possibly TRBD1 (5 bases). With 6 bases removed from V and 6 bases from J, the gap between germline ends came to 12 bases. The germline CDR1 and CDR2 sequences are MNHEY and SMNVEV (reference sequence). The CDR3 loop spans 12 amino acids. The CDR3 nucleotides read TGTGCCAGCAGCGGACATGTTGGCGAGCAGTACTTC. Translating gives CASSGHVGEQYF.

This clone was seen more than once but under ten times. The chain has TRBV6-5 and TRBJ2-7; 7 nucleotides match TRBD1. Germline CDR1 is MNHEY and CDR2 is SVGAGI. V dropped 5 bases and J dropped 3; count of bases not matched to a gene: 7. The CDR3 is 14 amino acids. In DNA, the CDR3 is TGTGCCAGCAGTAAAGGGGGCTCCTACTACGAGCAGTACTTC. It translates to CASSKGGSYYEQYF.

The rearrangement links TRBV19 to TRBJ1-1; 7 bases line up with TRBD1. Germline V gene sequence: CDR1 LNHDA, CDR2 SQIVND (reference sequence). The CDR3 extends over 14 amino acids. The V gene end was trimmed by 5 bases and the J gene end by 0 bases; junction bases not matched to a gene: 3. In DNA form, the CDR3 reads TGTGCCAGTAGTTTGGGGACAGTGAACACTGAAGCTTTCTTT. Amino acids: CASSLGTVNTEAFF.

The V gene is TRBV5-1, the J gene TRBJ1-3, with TRBD1 as a possible D gene (5 bases). Germline CDR1 reads SGHRS; CDR2 reads YFSETQ. This CDR3 has 13 residues. V was clipped by 4 bases and J by 1 base, with 6 bases between them. Written as DNA, the CDR3 is TGCGCCAGCAGCAGGGGTTCTGGAAACACCATATATTTT. This sequence encodes CASSRGSGNTIYF.

This clone was recorded only once. The chain uses TRBV25-1 and TRBJ2-7, with D possibly TRBD1 on 5 matching bases. Between the trimmed V and J ends, which lost 2 bases and 2 bases, there was a span of 13 bases. The CDR3 runs 15 residues. Germline V CDR1 and CDR2: MGHDK, SYGVNS. The CDR3 DNA sequence: TGTGCCAGCAGTGAAGGCCGACAGCCACCCTACGAGCAGTACTTC. It translates to CASSEGRQPPYEQYF.